These T cell receptor beta chains were read from a single sample in a study of blood T cell repertoires in COVID-19. Generated by immunoSEQ multiplex PCR, the TCRdb table keeps only in-frame clones and is missing some. The sample records 200,000 to 300,000 clones, over 80% being singletons. The specimen sequenced was peripheral blood. The receptors stem from a woman between 55 and 75 years old with active or convalescent COVID-19. The conserved cysteine and the conserved F or W are not part of the CDR3 here. Fields, in order: J gene, clone size, V gene, CDR3 length, CDR3 protein. Expanded clones are given a class, and other clones once, few, many or no size at all.

>TRBJ1-1|NA|TRBV18|13
ASSLRGKKDTEAF
>TRBJ1-4|NA|TRBV27|12
ASSLLGGEGKLF
>TRBJ2-5|once|TRBV11-3|13
ASSTQGGRGETQY
>TRBJ2-5|NA|TRBV3-1/TRBV3-2|14
ASSQHPSGSGETQY
>TRBJ1-4|NA|TRBV5-1|12
ASSLVTGGEKLF
>TRBJ2-3|once|TRBV25-1|13
ASSDPHRGGDTQY
>TRBJ2-7|NA|TRBV5-1|11
ASARDSGYEQY
>TRBJ1-1|NA|TRBV30|12
AWSAEDRGVAAF
>TRBJ1-1|few|TRBV13|12
ASSILGTGSQAF
>TRBJ1-1|NA|TRBV6-5|11
ASRSQGIAEAF
>TRBJ2-5|NA|TRBV11-2|14
ASSSNLAGAWETQY
>TRBJ2-2|NA|TRBV28|13
ASSLLRGWTGELF
>TRBJ1-1|NA|TRBV5-1|12
ASSVQGGGTEAF
>TRBJ1-1|NA|TRBV5-1|11
ASRPEGDTEAF
>TRBJ1-2|once|TRBV13|17
ASSPRTGGAGASRYGYT
>TRBJ1-3|NA|TRBV19|14
ASSPTPEVSGNTIY
>TRBJ1-2|NA|TRBV29-1|11
SVSTGGDYGYT
>TRBJ2-1|NA|TRBV5-1|13
ASRLAGGTYNEQF
>TRBJ2-7|NA|TRBV6-5|11
ASSYPGIYEQY
>TRBJ1-1|NA|TRBV29-1|12
SVRGRQQNTEAF
>TRBJ2-1|NA|TRBV27|11
ASSFRDDGEQF
>TRBJ1-3|few|TRBV7-9|15
ASSLAGNRNSGNTIY
>TRBJ1-6|NA|TRBV2|14
ASSEGFRQGNSPLH
>TRBJ2-3|NA|TRBV28|19
ASSDRTALAPSPRSTDTQY
>TRBJ2-1|NA|TRBV6-5|11
ASSNTRYYWQI
>TRBJ2-1|NA|TRBV6-4|13
ASSATSGRANEQF
>TRBJ2-5|NA|TRBV2|12
ASSEQLAGETQY
>TRBJ1-3|NA|TRBV2|11
ASSSDSLNTIY
>TRBJ2-5|NA|TRBV24-1|12
ATSETGHGETQY
>TRBJ2-2|many|TRBV5-1|13
ASSLQGSNTGELF
>TRBJ1-2|few|TRBV2|12
ASSLSGGEDGYT
>TRBJ2-3|NA|TRBV5-1|9
ASSFGDTQY
>TRBJ1-2|NA|TRBV5-5|14
ASSLGRVGLTGGYT
>TRBJ2-4|NA|TRBV14|18
ASSPRTSGGLPRAKNIQY
>TRBJ2-7|NA|TRBV5-1|14
ASSLVVVREGGEQY
>TRBJ1-4|NA|TRBV19|13
ASSSGGTGFEKLF
>TRBJ1-2|NA|TRBV6-6|11
ASSYEAIYGYT
>TRBJ1-1|NA|TRBV27|13
ASSLMAGGNTEAF